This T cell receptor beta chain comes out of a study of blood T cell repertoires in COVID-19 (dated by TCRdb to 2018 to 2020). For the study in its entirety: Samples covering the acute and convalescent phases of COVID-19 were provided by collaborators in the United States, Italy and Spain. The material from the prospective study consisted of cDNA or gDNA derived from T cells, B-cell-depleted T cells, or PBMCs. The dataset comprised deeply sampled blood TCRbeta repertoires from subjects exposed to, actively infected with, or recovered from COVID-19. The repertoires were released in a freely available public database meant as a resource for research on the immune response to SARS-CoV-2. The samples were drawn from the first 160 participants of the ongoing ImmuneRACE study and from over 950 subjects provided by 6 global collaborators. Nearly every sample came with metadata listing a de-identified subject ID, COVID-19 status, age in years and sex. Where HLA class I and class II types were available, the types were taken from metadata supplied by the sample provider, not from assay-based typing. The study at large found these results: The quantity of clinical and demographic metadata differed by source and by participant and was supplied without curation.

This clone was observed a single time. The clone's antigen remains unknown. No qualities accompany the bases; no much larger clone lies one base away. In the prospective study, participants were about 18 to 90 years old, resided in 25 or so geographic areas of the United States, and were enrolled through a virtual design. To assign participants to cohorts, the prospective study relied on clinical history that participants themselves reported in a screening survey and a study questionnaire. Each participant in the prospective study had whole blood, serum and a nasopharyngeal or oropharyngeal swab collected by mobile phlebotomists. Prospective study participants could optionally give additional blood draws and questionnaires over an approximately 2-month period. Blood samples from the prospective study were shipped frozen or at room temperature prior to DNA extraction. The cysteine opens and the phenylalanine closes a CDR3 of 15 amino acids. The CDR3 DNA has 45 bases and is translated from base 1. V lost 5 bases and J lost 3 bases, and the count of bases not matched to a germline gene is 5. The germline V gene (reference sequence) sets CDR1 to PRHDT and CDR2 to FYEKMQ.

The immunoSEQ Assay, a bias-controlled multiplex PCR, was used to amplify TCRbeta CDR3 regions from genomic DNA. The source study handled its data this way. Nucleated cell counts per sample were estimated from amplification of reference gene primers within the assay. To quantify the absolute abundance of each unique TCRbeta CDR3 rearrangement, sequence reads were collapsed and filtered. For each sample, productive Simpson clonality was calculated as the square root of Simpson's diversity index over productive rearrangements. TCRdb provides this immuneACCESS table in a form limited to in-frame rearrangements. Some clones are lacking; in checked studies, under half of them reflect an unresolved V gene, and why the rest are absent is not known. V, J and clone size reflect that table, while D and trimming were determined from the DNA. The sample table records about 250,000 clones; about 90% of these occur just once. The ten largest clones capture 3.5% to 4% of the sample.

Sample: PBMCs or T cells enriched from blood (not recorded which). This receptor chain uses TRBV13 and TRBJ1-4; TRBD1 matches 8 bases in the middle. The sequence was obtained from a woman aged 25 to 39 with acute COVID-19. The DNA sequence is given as TGTGCCAGCAGCACCACAGGGGGATCTAATGAAAAACTGTTTTTT. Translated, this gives CASSTTGGSNEKLFF.